This note documents a single TCR beta chain sequence. The data derive from a study of blood T cell repertoires in COVID-19. In the study overall: COVID-19 samples, acute and convalescent, were from the United States, Italy and Spain.

The germline CDR1 and CDR2 sequences are GTSNPN and SVGIG (reference sequence). V was trimmed by 2 bases and J by 3 bases, leaving 5 bases between them. This CDR3 has 11 residues. It was during active infection that Seattle patients were enrolled and then longitudinally followed. TCRdb's table, derived via immunoSEQ multiplex PCR, lists solely in-frame clones and lacks some. The repertoire holds about 70,000 clones, with around 88% as singletons. This sequence originates from a man aged 35-49 years with COVID-19, enrolled during active disease. The sequencing sample was made of peripheral blood. The chain couples TRBV30 to TRBJ2-7; no definite D call. The CDR3 reads CAWSSSYEQYF. In DNA, the CDR3 is TGTGCCTGGAGTTCCAGCTACGAGCAGTACTTC.